These T cell receptor beta chains were read from a single sample in a study of CD8+CD57+ T cells in acquired aplastic anemia. TCRdb ran MiXCR on the reads and lists one entry per CDR3 protein. The sample carries 190,000 or so distinct CDR3 sequences, over 40% recorded once. The specimen was sorted CD4+, CD8+, or CD8+CD57+ T cells (not recorded which) from PBMCs. All receptors come from a human donor with aplastic anemia. Each CDR3 is given with its conserved first and last residue. D genes are given only for firm matches. Clone sizes are given selectively: once, few, many, or a class where the clone is expanded.

size,D,J,V,DNA,CDR3
.,TRBD1,TRBJ2-7,TRBV7-2,TGTGCCAGCGGGTCCGGGACAGGGTTGCACGAGCAGTACTTC,CASGSGTGLHEQYF
many,.,TRBJ1-2,TRBV18,TGTGCCAGCTCACCAACGGAAGGAGGCTACACCTTC,CASSPTEGGYTF
.,.,TRBJ1-2,TRBV15,TGTGCCACCAGCAGACCTACAGAGTATGGCTACACCTTC,CATSRPTEYGYTF
.,.,TRBJ1-6,TRBV20-1,TGCAGTGCTAGAGATGCCCCTCTAAGGGATTCACCCCTCCACTTT,CSARDAPLRDSPLHF
.,.,TRBJ1-1,TRBV7-3,TGTGCCAGCAGCTTAGCGTCACTGTCCAGGGAGGGTACTGAAGCTTTCTTT,CASSLASLSREGTEAFF
many,TRBD1,TRBJ1-1,TRBV7-3,TGTGCCAGCAGCACAGGGGGTGGCACTGAAGCTTTCTTT,CASSTGGGTEAFF
.,.,TRBJ2-3,TRBV24-1,TGTGCCACCAGTCCAGGGGTTTACGCAGATACGCAGTATTTT,CATSPGVYADTQYF
many,.,TRBJ1-2,TRBV3-1,TGTGCCAGCAGCCAAGATCTCCTTACGAGATGGGGCTACACCTTC,CASSQDLLTRWGYTF
.,.,TRBJ1-1,TRBV10-3,TGTGCCATCAGCGCAAGCGCCGGGACGAACACTGAAGCTTTCTTT,CAISASAGTNTEAFF
few,TRBD1,TRBJ2-1,TRBV2,TGTGCCAGCAGTGGACAGGGGTACCCTAGCTCCTACAATGAGCAGTTCTTC,CASSGQGYPSSYNEQFF
few,TRBD1,TRBJ1-6,TRBV11-2,TGTGCCGGCAGCCGGGGGGACAGGTTCTATAATTCACCCCTCCACTTT,CAGSRGDRFYNSPLHF
many,TRBD1,TRBJ2-1,TRBV6-5,TGTGCCAGCTCATCGCAGGGGGCCCATGAGCAGTTCTTC,CASSSQGAHEQFF
many,.,TRBJ2-7,TRBV5-1,TGCGCCAGCAGCTTGCCCAACTCCTACGAGCAGTACTTC,CASSLPNSYEQYF
.,.,TRBJ2-2,TRBV20-1,TGCAGTGCTAGAGCACAGGGTAGGATGGACACCGGGGAGCTGTTTTTT,CSARAQGRMDTGELFF
.,.,TRBJ1-5,TRBV7-2,TGTGTCAGCAGCTCATCGGGGAATCAGCCCCAGCATTTT,CVSSSSGNQPQHF
once,.,TRBJ1-6,TRBV20-1,TGCAGTGCTACACGTGGGGACGGGTCCTCACCCCTCCACTTT,CSATRGDGSSPLHF
.,.,TRBJ1-1,TRBV7-8,TGTGCCAGCAGCCTAGTGAGGGGGGCGGGAGAAGCTTTCTTT,CASSLVRGAGEAFF
.,TRBD2,TRBJ2-3,TRBV3-1,TGTGCCAGCAGCCAGGCCCTAGCGGGGGGGCCCCCAGATACGCAGTATTTT,CASSQALAGGPPDTQYF
many,TRBD1,TRBJ1-4,TRBV19,TGTGCCAGTAGTCGGGACAGGGTTTCAACTAATGAAAAACTGTTTTTT,CASSRDRVSTNEKLFF
many,TRBD1,TRBJ2-7,TRBV20-1,TGCAGTGCTAGGACCAGAGGGACAGGCTCCTACGAGCAGTACTTC,CSARTRGTGSYEQYF
many,.,TRBJ2-5,TRBV5-1,TGCGCCAGCAGCTTGAGCGGGCGGTACCAAGAGACCCAGTACTTC,CASSLSGRYQETQYF